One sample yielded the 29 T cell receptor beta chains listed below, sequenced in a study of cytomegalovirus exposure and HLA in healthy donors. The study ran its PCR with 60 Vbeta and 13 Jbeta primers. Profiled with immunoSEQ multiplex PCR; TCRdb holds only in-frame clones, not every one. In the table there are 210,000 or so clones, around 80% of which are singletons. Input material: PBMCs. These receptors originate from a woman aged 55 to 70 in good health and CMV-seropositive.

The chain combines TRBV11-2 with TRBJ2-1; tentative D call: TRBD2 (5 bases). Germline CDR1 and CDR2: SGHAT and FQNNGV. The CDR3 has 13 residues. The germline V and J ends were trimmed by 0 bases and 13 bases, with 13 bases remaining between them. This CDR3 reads CASSLDELVPQFF. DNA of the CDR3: TGTGCCAGCAGCTTAGATGAACTAGTACCCCAGTTCTTC.

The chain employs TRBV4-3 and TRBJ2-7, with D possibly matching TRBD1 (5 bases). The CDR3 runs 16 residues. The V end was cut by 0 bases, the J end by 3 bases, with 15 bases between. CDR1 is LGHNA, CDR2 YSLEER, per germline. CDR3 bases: TGCGCCAGCAGCCAAGAGGCGACAGCAACCGACTACGAGCAGTACTTC. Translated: CASSQEATATDYEQYF.

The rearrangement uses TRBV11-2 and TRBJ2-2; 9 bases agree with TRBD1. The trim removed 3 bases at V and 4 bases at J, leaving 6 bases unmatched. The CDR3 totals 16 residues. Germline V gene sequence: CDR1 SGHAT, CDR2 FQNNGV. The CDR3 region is CASSFADRGSTGELFF. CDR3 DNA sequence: TGTGCCAGCAGCTTCGCGGACAGGGGAAGCACCGGGGAGCTGTTTTTT.

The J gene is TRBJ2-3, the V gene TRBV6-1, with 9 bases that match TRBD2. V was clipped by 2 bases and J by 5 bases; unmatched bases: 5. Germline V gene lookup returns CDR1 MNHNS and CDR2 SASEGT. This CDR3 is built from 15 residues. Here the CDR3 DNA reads TGTGCCAGCAGTGAAAGGGTAGCGGGAGAAGATACGCAGTATTTT. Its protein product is CASSERVAGEDTQYF.

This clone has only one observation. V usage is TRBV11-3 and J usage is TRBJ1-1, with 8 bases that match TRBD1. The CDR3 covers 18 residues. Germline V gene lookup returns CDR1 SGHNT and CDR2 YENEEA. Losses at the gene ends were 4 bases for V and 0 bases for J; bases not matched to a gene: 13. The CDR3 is CASSSTAPGQDLNTEAFF. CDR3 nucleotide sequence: TGTGCCAGCAGCTCTACAGCTCCGGGACAGGATTTGAACACTGAAGCTTTCTTT. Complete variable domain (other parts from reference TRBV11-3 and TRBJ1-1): EAGVVQSPRYKIIEKKQPVAFWCNPISGHNTLYWYLQNLGQGPELLIRYENEEAVDDSQLPKDRFSAERLKGVDSTLKIQPAELGDSAVYLCASSSTAPGQDLNTEAFFGQGTRLTVV.

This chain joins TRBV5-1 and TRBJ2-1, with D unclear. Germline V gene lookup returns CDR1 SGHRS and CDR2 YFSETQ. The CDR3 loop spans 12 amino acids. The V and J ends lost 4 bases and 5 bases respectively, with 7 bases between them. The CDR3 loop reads CASSPLNNEQFF. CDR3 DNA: TGCGCCAGCAGCCCTTTAAACAATGAGCAGTTCTTC.

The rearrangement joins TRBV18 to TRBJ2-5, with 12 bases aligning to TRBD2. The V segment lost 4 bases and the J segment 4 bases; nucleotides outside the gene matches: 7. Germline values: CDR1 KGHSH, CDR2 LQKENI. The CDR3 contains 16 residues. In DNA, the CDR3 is TGTGCCAGCTCACTGCGGACTAGCGGGGTGGCAGAGACCCAGTACTTC. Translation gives CASSLRTSGVAETQYF.

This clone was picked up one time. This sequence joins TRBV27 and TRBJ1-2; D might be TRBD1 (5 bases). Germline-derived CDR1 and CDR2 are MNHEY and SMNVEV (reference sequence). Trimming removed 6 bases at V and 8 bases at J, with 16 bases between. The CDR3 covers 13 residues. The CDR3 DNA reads TGTGCCAGCAGAGTAGCAGGGATGGTGGGCTACACCTTC. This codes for CASRVAGMVGYTF.

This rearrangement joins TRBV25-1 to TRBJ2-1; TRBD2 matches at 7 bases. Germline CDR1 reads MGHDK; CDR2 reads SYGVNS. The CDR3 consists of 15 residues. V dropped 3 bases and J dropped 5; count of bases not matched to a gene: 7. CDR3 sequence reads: CASSDLGLTDNEQFF. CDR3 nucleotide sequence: TGTGCCAGCAGTGATCTGGGACTAACTGACAATGAGCAGTTCTTC.

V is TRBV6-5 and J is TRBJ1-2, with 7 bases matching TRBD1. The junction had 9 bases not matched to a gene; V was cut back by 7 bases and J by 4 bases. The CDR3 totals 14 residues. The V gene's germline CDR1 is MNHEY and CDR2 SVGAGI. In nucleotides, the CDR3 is TGTGCCAGCAAACAGACAGGGCCCTCCTATGGCTACACCTTC. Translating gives CASKQTGPSYGYTF.

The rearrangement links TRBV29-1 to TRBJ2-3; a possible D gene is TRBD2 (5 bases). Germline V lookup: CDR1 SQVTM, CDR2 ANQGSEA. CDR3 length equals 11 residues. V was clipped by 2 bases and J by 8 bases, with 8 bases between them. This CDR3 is CSVETEGTQYF. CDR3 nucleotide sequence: TGCAGCGTTGAAACAGAGGGTACGCAGTATTTT.

The CDR3 reads CASRGGPGGLANTGELFF. As DNA, the CDR3 is TGCGCCAGCAGGGGAGGCCCAGGGGGCCTCGCGAACACCGGGGAGCTGTTTTTT. The J gene is TRBJ2-2, the V gene TRBV10-1, with 8 bases aligning to TRBD1. With 6 bases clipped from V and 0 bases from J, the junction kept 12 bases outside the gene matches. CDR3 length: 18 amino acids. Germline V gives CDR1 WNHNN, CDR2 SYGVQD (reference sequence).

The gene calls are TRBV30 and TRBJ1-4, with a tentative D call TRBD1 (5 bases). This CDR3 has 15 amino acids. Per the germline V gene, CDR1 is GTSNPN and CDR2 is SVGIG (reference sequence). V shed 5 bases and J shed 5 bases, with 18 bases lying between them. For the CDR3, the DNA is TGTGCCTGGGCCCTTCCAGGGCGAAGAAATGAAAAACTGTTTTTT. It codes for CAWALPGRRNEKLFF.

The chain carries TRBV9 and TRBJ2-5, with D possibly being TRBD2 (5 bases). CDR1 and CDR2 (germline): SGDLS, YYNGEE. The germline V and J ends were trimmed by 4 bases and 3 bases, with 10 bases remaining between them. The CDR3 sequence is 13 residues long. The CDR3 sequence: CASSRGSEETQYF. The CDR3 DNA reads TGTGCCAGCAGCCGAGGGTCAGAAGAGACCCAGTACTTC.

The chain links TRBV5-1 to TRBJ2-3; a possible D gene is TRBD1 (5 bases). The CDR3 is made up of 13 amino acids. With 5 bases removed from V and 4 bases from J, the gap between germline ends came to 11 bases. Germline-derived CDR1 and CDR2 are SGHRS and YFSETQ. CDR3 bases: TGCGCCAGCAGTCGGCAGGGCGCAGATACGCAGTATTTT. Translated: CASSRQGADTQYF.

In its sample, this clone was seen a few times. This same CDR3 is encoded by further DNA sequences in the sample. CDR3 sequence: CASSLGQGGYEQYF. The CDR3 DNA reads TGTGCCAGCAGCTTAGGACAGGGAGGCTACGAGCAGTACTTC. This rearrangement joins TRBV7-9 to TRBJ2-7; perhaps TRBD1 as D (7 bases). CDR1 is SEHNR, CDR2 FQNEAQ, per germline (reference sequence). The V end was cut by 1 base, the J end by 3 bases, with 10 bases between. There are 14 residues in the CDR3.

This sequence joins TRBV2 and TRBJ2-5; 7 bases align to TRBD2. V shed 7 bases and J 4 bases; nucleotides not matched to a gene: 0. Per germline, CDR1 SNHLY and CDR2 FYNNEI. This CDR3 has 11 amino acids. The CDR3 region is CASTGGETQYF. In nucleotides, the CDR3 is TGTGCCAGCACGGGAGGAGAGACCCAGTACTTC.

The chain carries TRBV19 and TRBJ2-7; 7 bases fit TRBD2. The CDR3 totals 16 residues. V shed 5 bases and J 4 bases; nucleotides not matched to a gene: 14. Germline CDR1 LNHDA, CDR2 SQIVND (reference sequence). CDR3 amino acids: CASSPRGVGGGYEQYF. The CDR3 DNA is TGTGCCAGTAGTCCGCGAGGAGTTGGGGGGGGATACGAGCAGTACTTC.

In nucleotides, the CDR3 is TGTGCCAGCAGCTTAGGGGGACAGGGGTACAATGAGCAGTTCTTC. Its translation is CASSLGGQGYNEQFF. The chain is built from TRBV7-6 and TRBJ2-1; 10 bases fit TRBD1. V shed 1 base, J shed 4 bases, and the junction held 1 base outside the gene matches. The CDR3 has 15 residues. Per germline, CDR1 SGHVS and CDR2 FNYEAQ.

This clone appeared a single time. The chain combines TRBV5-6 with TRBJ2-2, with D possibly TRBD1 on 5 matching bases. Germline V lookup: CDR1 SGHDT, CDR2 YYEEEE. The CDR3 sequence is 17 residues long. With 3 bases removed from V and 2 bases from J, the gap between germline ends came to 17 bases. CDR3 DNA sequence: TGTGCCAGCAGCTGGGCTGACCTCGACAGAAACACCGGGGAGCTGTTTTTT. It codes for CASSWADLDRNTGELFF. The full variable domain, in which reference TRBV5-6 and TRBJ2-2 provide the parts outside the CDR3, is DAGVTQSPTHLIKTRGQQVTLRCSPKSGHDTVSWYQQALGQGPQFIFQYYEEEERQRGNFPDRFSGHQFPNYSSELNVNALLLGDSALYLCASSWADLDRNTGELFFGEGSRLTVL.

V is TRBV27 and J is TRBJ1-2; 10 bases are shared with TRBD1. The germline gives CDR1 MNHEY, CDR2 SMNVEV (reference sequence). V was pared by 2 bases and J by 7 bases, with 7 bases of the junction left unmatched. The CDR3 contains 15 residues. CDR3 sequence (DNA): TGTGCCAGCAGTTTACTCGGGACAGGGGTTCGTGGCTACACCTTC. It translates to CASSLLGTGVRGYTF.

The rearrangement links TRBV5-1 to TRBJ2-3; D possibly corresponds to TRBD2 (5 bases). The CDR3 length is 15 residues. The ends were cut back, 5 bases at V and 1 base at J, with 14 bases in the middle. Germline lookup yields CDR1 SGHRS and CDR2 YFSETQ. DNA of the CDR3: TGCGCCAGCAGTTGGCGACTAACAGGCACAGATACGCAGTATTTT. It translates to CASSWRLTGTDTQYF.

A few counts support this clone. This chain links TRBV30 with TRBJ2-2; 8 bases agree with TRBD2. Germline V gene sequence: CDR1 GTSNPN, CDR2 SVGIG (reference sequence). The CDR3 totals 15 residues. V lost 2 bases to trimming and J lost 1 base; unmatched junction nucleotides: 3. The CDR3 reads CAWSTLAGNTGELFF. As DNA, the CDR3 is TGTGCCTGGAGTACCCTAGCGGGGAACACCGGGGAGCTGTTTTTT.

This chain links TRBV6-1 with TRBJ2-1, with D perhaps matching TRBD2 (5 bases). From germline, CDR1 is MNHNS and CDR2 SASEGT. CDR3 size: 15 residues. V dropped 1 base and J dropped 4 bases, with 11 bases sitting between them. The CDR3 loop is CASSEVRGWYNEQFF. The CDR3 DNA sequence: TGTGCCAGCAGTGAAGTCCGGGGATGGTACAATGAGCAGTTCTTC.

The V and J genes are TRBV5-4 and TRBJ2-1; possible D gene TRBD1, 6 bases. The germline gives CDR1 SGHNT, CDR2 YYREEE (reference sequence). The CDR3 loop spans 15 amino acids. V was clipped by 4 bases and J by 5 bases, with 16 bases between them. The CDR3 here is CASSHPGQVNNEQFF. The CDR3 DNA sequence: TGTGCCAGCAGCCACCCGGGACAAGTCAACAATGAGCAGTTCTTC.

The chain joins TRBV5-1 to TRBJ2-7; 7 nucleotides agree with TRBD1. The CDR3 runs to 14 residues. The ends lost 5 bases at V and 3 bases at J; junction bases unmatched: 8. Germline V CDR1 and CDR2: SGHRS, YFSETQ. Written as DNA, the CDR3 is TGCGCCAGCAGTTTTCAGCACAGGGGCTACGAGCAGTACTTC. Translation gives CASSFQHRGYEQYF.

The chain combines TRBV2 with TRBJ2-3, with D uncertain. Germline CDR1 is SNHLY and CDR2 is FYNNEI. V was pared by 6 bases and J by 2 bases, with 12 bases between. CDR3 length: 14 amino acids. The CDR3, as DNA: TGTGCCAGCAGGAGGTCTATAGACACAGATACGCAGTATTTT. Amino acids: CASRRSIDTDTQYF.

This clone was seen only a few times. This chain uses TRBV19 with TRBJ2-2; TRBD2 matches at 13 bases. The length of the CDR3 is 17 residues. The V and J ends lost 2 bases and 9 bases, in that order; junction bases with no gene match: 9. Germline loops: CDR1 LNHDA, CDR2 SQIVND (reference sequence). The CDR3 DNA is TGTGCCAGTAGTATACCCGCACTAGCGGGGGGGCCTAGGGAGCTGTTTTTT. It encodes CASSIPALAGGPRELFF.

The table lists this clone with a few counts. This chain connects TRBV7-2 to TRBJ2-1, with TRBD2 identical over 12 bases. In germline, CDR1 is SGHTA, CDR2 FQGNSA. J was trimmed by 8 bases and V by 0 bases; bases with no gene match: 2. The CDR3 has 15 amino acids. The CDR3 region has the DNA TGTGCCAGCAGCTTAGCGGGACTAGCGGGCGATGAGCAGTTCTTC. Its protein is CASSLAGLAGDEQFF.